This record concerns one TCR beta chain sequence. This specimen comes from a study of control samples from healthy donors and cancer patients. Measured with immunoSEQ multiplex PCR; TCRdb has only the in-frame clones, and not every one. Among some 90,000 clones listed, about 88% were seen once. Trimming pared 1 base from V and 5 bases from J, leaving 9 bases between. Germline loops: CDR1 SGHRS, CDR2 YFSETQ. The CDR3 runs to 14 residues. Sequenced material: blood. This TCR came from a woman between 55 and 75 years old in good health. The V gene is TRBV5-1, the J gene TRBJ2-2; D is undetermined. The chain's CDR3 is CASSLTVNTGELFF. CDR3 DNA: TGCGCCAGCAGCTTGACAGTTAATACCGGGGAGCTGTTTTTT. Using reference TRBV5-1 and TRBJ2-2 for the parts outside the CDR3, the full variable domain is KAGVTQTPRYLIKTRGQQVTLSCSPISGHRSVSWYQQTPGQGLQFLFEYFSETQRNKGNFPGRFSGRQFSNSRSEMNVSTLELGDSALYLCASSLTVNTGELFFGEGSRLTVL.